What follows are 30 T cell receptor beta chains derived from one specimen sequenced in a study of T cell responses to AZD1222 COVID-19 vaccine. The assay was immunoSEQ multiplex PCR, and TCRdb's table has in-frame clones only and misses some. The sample has approximately 140,000 clones; approximately 78% are singletons. The sample consisted of peripheral blood, taken on day 0 of MenACWY control vaccination. The receptors stem from an adult in good health.

The chain links TRBV10-2 to TRBJ2-5, with 7 bases identical to TRBD1. V was pared by 3 bases and J by 2 bases, with 18 bases of the junction left unmatched. In germline, CDR1 is WSHSY, CDR2 SAAADI. This CDR3 is 19 amino acids long. This chain's CDR3 is CASSETRNTGVRGQETQYF. CDR3 DNA: TGCGCCAGCAGTGAAACACGGAACACAGGGGTGAGGGGTCAAGAGACCCAGTACTTC.

CDR3 sequence (DNA): TGCGCCAGCAGTTTTGGACTAGCGGGGGCCTACGAGCAGTACGTC. Amino acid sequence: CASSFGLAGAYEQYV. The chain recombines TRBV10-1 with TRBJ2-7, with 13 bases identical to TRBD2. The V gene's germline CDR1 is WNHNN and CDR2 SYGVQD (reference sequence). The trim removed 5 bases at V and 2 bases at J, leaving 3 bases unmatched. The CDR3 runs 15 residues.

The chain employs TRBV6-2 or TRBV6-3 and TRBJ1-4, with 7 bases aligning to TRBD1. With V trimmed by 5 bases and J by 7 bases, 19 bases remained unmatched. Germline CDR1 MNHEY, CDR2 SVGEGT. This CDR3 is built from 18 residues. The CDR3 DNA reads as TGTGCCAGCAGTAACCCCCTGGGGCGGAGCAGGGGGGGTGAAAAACTGTTTTTT. Translation: CASSNPLGRSRGGEKLFF.

The gene calls are TRBV5-6 and TRBJ1-3; maybe TRBD1 (5 bases). This CDR3 spans 14 amino acids. The germline V and J ends were trimmed by 0 bases and 8 bases, with 12 bases remaining between them. CDR1 SGHDT and CDR2 YYEEEE come from the germline V gene. The CDR3 is CASSLEGEGDTIYF. The CDR3 region has the DNA TGTGCCAGCAGCTTGGAAGGGGAAGGAGACACCATATATTTT.

The DNA of the CDR3 is TGTGCCAGCAGTTCCCCTTCGAGTGCTAGCACAGATACGCAGTATTTT. Protein sequence: CASSSPSSASTDTQYF. This chain links TRBV27 with TRBJ2-3; D is uncertain. The germline V gene encodes CDR1 MNHEY and CDR2 SMNVEV (reference sequence). This CDR3 is 16 amino acids long. V was shortened by 4 bases and J by 0 bases, with 14 bases between the two germline ends.

The V gene is TRBV24-1, the J gene TRBJ2-3, with D perhaps matching TRBD1 or TRBD2 (5 bases each). Trimming took off 5 bases at V and 0 bases at J, with 11 bases between the two ends. Per the germline V gene, CDR1 is KGHDR and CDR2 is SFDVKD. The CDR3 has 15 amino acids. Written as DNA, the CDR3 is TGTGCCACCAGTGGAGGGGCAACTAGCACAGATACGCAGTATTTT. Translated: CATSGGATSTDTQYF.

J is TRBJ1-1 and V is TRBV3-1 (or the pseudogene TRBV3-2); 8 nucleotides agree with TRBD1. Germline V gene data show CDR1 as LGHDT and CDR2 as YNNKEL (reference sequence). Trimming removed 6 bases from V and 7 bases from J; junction bases left unmatched: 4. The CDR3 spans 12 residues. The CDR3 loop reads CASRPGQGEAFF. CDR3 coding DNA: TGTGCCAGCAGACCCGGACAGGGTGAAGCTTTCTTT.

The V and J genes are TRBV5-4 and TRBJ2-7, with 8 nucleotides matching TRBD1. With 3 bases clipped from V and 6 bases from J, the junction kept 8 bases outside the gene matches. The V gene's germline CDR1 is SGHNT and CDR2 YYREEE (reference sequence). This CDR3 has 14 amino acids. The CDR3 sequence is CASSSYQGAVEQYF. The DNA of the CDR3 is TGTGCCAGCAGCTCTTACCAGGGGGCAGTCGAGCAGTACTTC.

The sample holds many counts of this clone. This sequence joins TRBV15 and TRBJ1-2, with 12 bases identical to TRBD1. This CDR3 is 14 amino acids long. The germline V gene has CDR1 LNHNV and CDR2 YYDKDF (reference sequence). V lost 8 bases to trimming and J lost 4 bases; unmatched junction nucleotides: 5. The DNA of the CDR3 is TGTGCCACCGCCCGGGACAGGGGGCCCTATGGCTACACCTTC. Amino acids: CATARDRGPYGYTF.

The chain combines TRBV19 with TRBJ1-5, with D maybe TRBD1 (5 bases). CDR1 and CDR2 from the germline V gene are LNHDA and SQIVND (reference sequence). V dropped 0 bases and J dropped 6 bases, with 15 bases sitting between them. This CDR3 contains 16 residues. The CDR3 sequence is CASSIDSIGAGQPQHF. The CDR3 DNA is TGTGCCAGTAGTATAGATAGTATCGGGGCAGGTCAGCCCCAGCATTTT.

The chain is built from TRBV11-2 and TRBJ1-4; D possibly corresponds to TRBD1 (6 bases). The CDR3 contains 16 residues. Trimming took 2 bases from V and 6 from J, leaving 16 bases between them. Germline V gene lookup returns CDR1 SGHAT and CDR2 FQNNGV. The DNA for the CDR3 is TGTGCCAGCAGCTTAAACCCCGGGGGCGGCTATGAAAAACTGTTTTTT. Its translation: CASSLNPGGGYEKLFF.

This clone has a single count. The chain uses TRBV7-9 and TRBJ1-5; D not certain. Trimming cost V 3 bases and J 5 bases, with 8 bases left between them. Germline V gene lookup returns CDR1 SEHNR and CDR2 FQNEAQ (reference sequence). The CDR3 is 13 amino acids. This CDR3 is CASSFSGDQPQHF. The CDR3, as DNA: TGTGCCAGCAGCTTTAGTGGCGATCAGCCCCAGCATTTT.

The CDR3 DNA reads as TGTGCCAGCAGCGAGGGGGGCCTGGGTTCACCCCTCCACTTT. Its protein is CASSEGGLGSPLHF. The chain employs TRBV6-4 and TRBJ1-6, with D perhaps TRBD1 (6 bases). The CDR3 is 14 residues long. Germline values: CDR1 MRHNA, CDR2 SNTAGT. V was clipped by 6 bases and J by 9 bases, with 15 bases between them.

This clone was seen more than once but under ten times. The chain carries TRBV6-5 and TRBJ1-5; no firm D call. CDR1 and CDR2 (germline): MNHEY, SVGAGI. The ends were cut back, 6 bases at V and 6 bases at J, with 18 bases in the middle. The CDR3 covers 15 residues. This CDR3 reads CASSSNGGPGQPQHF. As DNA, the CDR3 is TGTGCCAGCAGCTCCAATGGTGGGCCGGGTCAGCCCCAGCATTTT.

The V gene is TRBV2, the J gene TRBJ2-7; the match to TRBD2 covers 10 bases. The CDR3 runs to 14 residues. V shed 4 bases, J shed 7 bases, and the junction held 7 bases outside the gene matches. Germline-derived CDR1 and CDR2 are SNHLY and FYNNEI. CDR3 in DNA: TGTGCCAGCAGTGTGATAGCGGGGGGCGGGGAGCAGTACTTC. Amino acids: CASSVIAGGGEQYF.

This clone was seen more than once but under ten times. The V and J genes are TRBV7-8 and TRBJ1-5; TRBD1 matches 7 bases. CDR3 length: 16 residues. The trim removed 1 base at V and 2 bases at J, leaving 5 bases unmatched. In germline, CDR1 is SGHVS, CDR2 FQNEAQ. CDR3 in amino acids: CASSLDRGGGNQPQHF. DNA of the CDR3: TGTGCCAGCAGCTTAGATAGAGGGGGCGGCAATCAGCCCCAGCATTTT. Drawing the rest from reference TRBV7-8 and TRBJ1-5, the complete variable domain is GAGVSQSPRYKVAKRGQDVALRCDPISGHVSLFWYQQALGQGPEFLTYFQNEAQLDKSGLPSDRFFAERPEGSVSTLKIQRTQQEDSAVYLCASSLDRGGGNQPQHFGDGTRLSIL.

This clone showed up just a few times. CDR3 sequence reads: CAISGTGPSEQYF. The CDR3 DNA reads TGTGCCATCAGTGGAACAGGGCCTTCCGAGCAGTACTTC. This sequence joins TRBV10-3 and TRBJ2-7, with D perhaps TRBD1 (6 bases). The CDR3 loop spans 13 amino acids. CDR1 and CDR2 (germline): ENHRY, SYGVKD. The V end was cut by 4 bases, the J end by 6 bases, with 13 bases between.

This chain joins TRBV27 and TRBJ1-2; D gene uncertain. The V end lost 6 bases, the J end lost 8 bases, and 19 bases lay between the germline ends. The CDR3 runs 14 residues. Germline-derived CDR1 and CDR2 are MNHEY and SMNVEV (reference sequence). CDR3 in DNA: TGTGCCAGCAGACCCGGGCCTGAATCGGAAGGCTACACCTTC. As protein: CASRPGPESEGYTF.

The CDR3: CATSRDGDEQYV. The CDR3 DNA reads TGTGCCACCTCCCGGGACGGGGACGAGCAGTACGTC. The chain has TRBV6-5 and TRBJ2-7; perhaps D is TRBD1 or TRBD2 (5 bases each). This CDR3 has 12 amino acids. Trimming removed 10 bases from V and 5 bases from J, with 15 bases in between. Germline values: CDR1 MNHEY, CDR2 SVGAGI.

V and J are TRBV19 and TRBJ2-2, with TRBD2 identical over 10 bases. Trimming took 7 bases from V and 1 from J; bases not matched to a gene: 6. CDR1 is LNHDA and CDR2 is SQIVND in the germline V gene (reference sequence). The CDR3 is 16 amino acids. The CDR3 reads CASNLAGGVNTGELFF. CDR3 DNA sequence: TGTGCCAGTAATTTAGCGGGGGGTGTGAACACCGGGGAGCTGTTTTTT.

This chain connects TRBV7-9 to TRBJ1-4, with D perhaps matching TRBD1 (6 bases). The CDR3 length is 14 residues. V shed 5 bases and J shed 8 bases, with 15 bases lying between them. CDR1 SEHNR and CDR2 FQNEAQ come from the germline V gene (reference sequence). Here the CDR3 DNA reads TGTGCCAGCAGCCTAACAGGGAGGGAGGAAAAACTGTTTTTT. It codes for CASSLTGREEKLFF.

This clone was seen only a few times. The V and J genes are TRBV3-1 (or the pseudogene TRBV3-2) and TRBJ2-1, with 7 nucleotides matching TRBD1. The V and J ends lost 1 base and 2 bases, in that order; junction bases with no gene match: 2. The CDR3 length is 15 residues. The germline V gene has CDR1 LGHDT and CDR2 YNNKEL (reference sequence). In nucleotides, the CDR3 is TGTGCCAGCAGCCAAGGTACAGGGGCCTACAATGAGCAGTTCTTC. This translates into CASSQGTGAYNEQFF.

The gene calls are TRBV18 and TRBJ1-1, with 7 positions matching TRBD1. The ends lost 0 bases at V and 12 bases at J; junction bases unmatched: 7. The germline gives CDR1 KGHSH, CDR2 LQKENI. The CDR3 is 13 amino acids. CDR3 sequence (DNA): TGTGCCAGCTCACCACCGTCCCGGGACAGAACTTTCTTT. Translation: CASSPPSRDRTFF.

The chain employs TRBV28 and TRBJ1-6, with a tentative D call TRBD1 (6 bases). From germline, CDR1 is MDHEN and CDR2 SYDVKM. This CDR3 spans 14 amino acids. With 3 bases removed from V and 9 bases from J, the gap between germline ends came to 12 bases. The CDR3 DNA sequence: TGTGCCAGCAGTTTCCAGGGGACTGCTTCACCCCTCCACTTT. Its protein product is CASSFQGTASPLHF.

The CDR3 bases are TGTGCCAGCAGCCCCCAGACAGTAGCTAACTATGGCTACACCTTC. Its protein is CASSPQTVANYGYTF. The chain joins TRBV11-2 to TRBJ1-2; D perhaps matches TRBD1 (5 bases). CDR3 length equals 15 residues. V lost 5 bases and J 0 bases, leaving 13 bases between the germline ends. Germline CDR1 is SGHAT and CDR2 is FQNNGV.

The rearrangement uses TRBV5-1 and TRBJ2-5; no clear D gene. This CDR3 contains 15 residues. The germline V and J ends were trimmed by 4 bases and 5 bases, with 18 bases remaining between them. CDR1 is SGHRS and CDR2 is YFSETQ in the germline V gene. The DNA of the CDR3 is TGCGCCAGCAGCCCGTCCGCTTTGGGCCGGGAGACCCAGTACTTC. The encoded protein is CASSPSALGRETQYF.

This clone has just one count. CDR3 DNA: TGTGCCAGCGCCGGGCAGGGTGAGACCCAGTACTTC. It yields the protein CASAGQGETQYF. The chain links TRBV3-1 (or the pseudogene TRBV3-2) to TRBJ2-5, with a weak D call TRBD1 (5 bases). The CDR3 spans 12 residues. Looked up from germline, CDR1 is LGHDT and CDR2 is YNNKEL (reference sequence). The V end lost 8 bases, the J end lost 5 bases, and 12 bases lay between the germline ends.

The rearrangement uses TRBV5-3 and TRBJ1-2; D remains unclear. TRBV5-3 is noted as an ORF with a role that remains uncertain. This CDR3 contains 17 residues. V was shortened by 0 bases and J by 6 bases, with 21 bases between the two germline ends. CDR3: CARSLAPPQDPIDGYTF. CDR3 DNA sequence: TGTGCCAGAAGCTTGGCCCCCCCACAAGACCCCATCGATGGCTACACCTTC.

The chain is built from TRBV5-1 and TRBJ1-3, with TRBD1 identical over 7 bases. This CDR3 has 16 amino acids. V was clipped by 0 bases and J by 2 bases; unmatched bases: 5. Germline CDR1 SGHRS, CDR2 YFSETQ. The CDR3 nucleotides read TGCGCCAGCAGCTTGGTGGGACAGAAAGCTGGAAACACCATATATTTT. As protein: CASSLVGQKAGNTIYF.

The genes are TRBV6-5 and TRBJ2-5; D gene uncertain. The V gene lost 0 bases and the J gene lost 5 bases, with 4 bases spanning the gap. The V gene's germline CDR1 is MNHEY and CDR2 SVGAGI. CDR3 length equals 12 residues. The chain's CDR3 is CASSYSKETQYF. The DNA of the CDR3 is TGTGCCAGCAGTTACTCAAAGGAGACCCAGTACTTC.